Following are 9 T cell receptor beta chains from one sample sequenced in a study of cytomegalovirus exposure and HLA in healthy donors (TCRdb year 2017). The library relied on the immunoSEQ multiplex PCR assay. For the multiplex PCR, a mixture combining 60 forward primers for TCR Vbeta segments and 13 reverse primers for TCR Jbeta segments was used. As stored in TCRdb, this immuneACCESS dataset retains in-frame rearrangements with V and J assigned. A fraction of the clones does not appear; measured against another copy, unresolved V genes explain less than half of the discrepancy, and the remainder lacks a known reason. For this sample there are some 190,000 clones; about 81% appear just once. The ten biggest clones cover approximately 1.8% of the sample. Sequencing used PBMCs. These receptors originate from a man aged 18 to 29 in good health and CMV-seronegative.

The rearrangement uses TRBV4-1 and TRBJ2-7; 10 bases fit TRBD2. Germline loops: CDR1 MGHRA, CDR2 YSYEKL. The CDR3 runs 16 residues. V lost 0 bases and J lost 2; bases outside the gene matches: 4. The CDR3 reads CASSQDLLAGAYEQYF. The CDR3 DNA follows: TGCGCCAGCAGCCAAGATCTGCTAGCGGGAGCCTACGAGCAGTACTTC.

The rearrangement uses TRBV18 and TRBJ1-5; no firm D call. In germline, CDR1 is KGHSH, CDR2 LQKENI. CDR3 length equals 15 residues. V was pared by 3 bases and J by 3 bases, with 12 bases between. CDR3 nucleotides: TGTGCCAGCTCACCCCCGAGGGCTAACAATCAGCCCCAGCATTTT. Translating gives CASSPPRANNQPQHF.

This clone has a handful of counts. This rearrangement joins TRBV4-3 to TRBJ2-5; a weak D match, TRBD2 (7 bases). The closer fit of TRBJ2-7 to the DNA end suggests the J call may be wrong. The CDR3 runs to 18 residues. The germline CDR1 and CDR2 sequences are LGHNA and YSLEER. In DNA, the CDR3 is TGCGCCAGCAGCCAAGATAATGGGGGGGCCTCTCGGTACTACGAGCAGTACTTC. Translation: CASSQDNGGASRYYEQYF.

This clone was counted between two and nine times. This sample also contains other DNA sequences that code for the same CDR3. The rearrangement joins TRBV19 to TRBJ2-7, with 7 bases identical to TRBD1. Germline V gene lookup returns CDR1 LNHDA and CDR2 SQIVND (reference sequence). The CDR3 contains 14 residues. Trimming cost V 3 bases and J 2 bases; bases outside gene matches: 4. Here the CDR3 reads CASSIGQGAYEQYF. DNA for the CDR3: TGTGCCAGTAGTATCGGTCAGGGGGCCTACGAGCAGTACTTC.

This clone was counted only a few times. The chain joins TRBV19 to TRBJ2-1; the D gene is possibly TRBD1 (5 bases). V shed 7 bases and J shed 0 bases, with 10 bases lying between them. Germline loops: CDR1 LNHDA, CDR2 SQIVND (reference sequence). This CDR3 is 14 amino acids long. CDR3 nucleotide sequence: TGTGCCAGTACCCAAGACAGCTCCTACAATGAGCAGTTCTTC. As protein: CASTQDSSYNEQFF. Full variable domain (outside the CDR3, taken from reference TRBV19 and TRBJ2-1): DGGITQSPKYLFRKEGQNVTLSCEQNLNHDAMYWYRQDPGQGLRLIYYSQIVNDFQKGDIAEGYSVSREKKESFPLTVTSAQKNPTAFYLCASTQDSSYNEQFFGPGTRLTVL.

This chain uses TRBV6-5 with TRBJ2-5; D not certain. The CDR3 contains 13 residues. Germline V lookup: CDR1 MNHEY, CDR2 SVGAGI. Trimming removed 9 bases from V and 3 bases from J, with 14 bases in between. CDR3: CASSVLPKETQYF. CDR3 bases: TGTGCCAGTTCGGTCCTACCGAAAGAGACCCAGTACTTC.

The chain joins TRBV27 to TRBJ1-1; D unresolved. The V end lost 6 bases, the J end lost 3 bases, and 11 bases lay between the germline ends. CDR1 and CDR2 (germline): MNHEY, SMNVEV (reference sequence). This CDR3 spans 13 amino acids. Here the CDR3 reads CASSRVRDTEAFF. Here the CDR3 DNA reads TGTGCCAGCAGCCGTGTTAGAGACACTGAAGCTTTCTTT.

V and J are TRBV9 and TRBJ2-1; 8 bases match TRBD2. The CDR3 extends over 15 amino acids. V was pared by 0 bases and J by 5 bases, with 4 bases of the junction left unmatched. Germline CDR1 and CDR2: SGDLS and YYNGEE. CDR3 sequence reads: CASSVEASGHNEQFF. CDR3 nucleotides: TGTGCCAGCAGCGTAGAGGCTAGCGGGCACAATGAGCAGTTCTTC.

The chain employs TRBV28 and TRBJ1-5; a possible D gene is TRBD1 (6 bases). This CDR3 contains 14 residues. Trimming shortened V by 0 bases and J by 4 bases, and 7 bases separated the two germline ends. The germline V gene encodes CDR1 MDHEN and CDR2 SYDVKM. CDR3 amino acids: CASSLWTGNQPQHF. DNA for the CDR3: TGTGCCAGCAGTTTATGGACAGGAAATCAGCCCCAGCATTTT.